These 15 T cell receptor beta chains were all obtained from the same sample, sequenced in a study of T-cell reconstitution after alpha-beta-depleted transplantation in children. Construction of the TCRbeta library involved unique molecular identifiers. TCRdb called the PCR reads again in MiXCR, with one record for every CDR3 protein. Among fewer than 400,000 distinct CDR3 sequences listed, approximately 23% were seen once. Source: PBMCs, mostly from graft donor cells, taken 180 days after TCRalphabeta/CD19-depleted stem cell transplant. The receptors derive from a male patient younger than 18 who had a stem cell transplant for acute lymphoblastic leukemia, so the T cells may come from the graft donor.

Regarding this clonotype: This may be a read error, as it is one base from a much larger clone. The V and J genes are TRBV5-1 and TRBJ2-7; D may be TRBD1 (6 bases). The length of the CDR3 is 14 residues. CDR1 SGHRS and CDR2 YFSETQ come from the germline V gene. In DNA form, the CDR3 reads TGCACCAGCAGCTTGCAAGGGGGTTACTACGAGCAGTACTTC. Its protein product is CTSSLQGGYYEQYF.

V and J are TRBV9 and TRBJ2-3, with no clear D. Trimming took off 3 bases at V and 1 base at J, with 6 bases between the two ends. Germline-derived CDR1 and CDR2 are SGDLS and YYNGEE. The CDR3 has 13 amino acids. The CDR3 sequence: CASSAIRTDTQYF. The CDR3 nucleotides read TGTGCCAGCAGCGCGATCCGCACAGATACGCAGTATTTT.

This clonotype was detected only a few times. V and J are TRBV18 and TRBJ2-1, with 7 bases aligning to TRBD1. V was pared by 3 bases and J by 4 bases, with 12 bases of the junction left unmatched. Germline V gene lookup returns CDR1 KGHSH and CDR2 LQKENI. The CDR3 has 17 residues. The CDR3 here is CASSPDYRGSWYNEQFF. The CDR3 nucleotides read TGTGCCAGCTCACCCGACTACAGGGGTTCTTGGTACAATGAGCAGTTCTTC.

The table lists this clonotype with a few counts. The chain couples TRBV20-1 to TRBJ2-1; TRBD2 might be the D (5 bases). From germline, CDR1 is DFQATT and CDR2 SNEGSKA (reference sequence). V lost 3 bases to trimming and J lost 0 bases, with 9 bases between them. The CDR3 has 14 residues. The CDR3 is CSASGGFSYNEQFF. CDR3 sequence (DNA): TGCAGTGCTAGCGGCGGGTTCTCCTACAATGAGCAGTTCTTC.

The chain carries TRBV2 and TRBJ2-5; 7 nucleotides match TRBD2. Germline CDR1 and CDR2: SNHLY and FYNNEI. The CDR3 runs 14 residues. Unmatched junction bases numbered 8, after V lost 5 bases and J lost 5 bases. CDR3 bases: TGTGCCAGCAGTAACCTCCCCGGGGGGGAGACCCAGTACTTC. The encoded protein is CASSNLPGGETQYF.

Written as DNA, the CDR3 is TGCGCCAGCAGTGATTCAGGGGGCCAAGAGACCCAGTACTTC. Protein: CASSDSGGQETQYF. V usage is TRBV10-1 and J usage is TRBJ2-5; TRBD1 aligns across 7 bases. The V and J ends lost 3 bases and 1 base, in that order; junction bases with no gene match: 2. This CDR3 has 14 amino acids. The germline CDR1 and CDR2 sequences are WNHNN and SYGVQD (reference sequence).

The chain links TRBV5-1 to TRBJ2-1; 11 nucleotides agree with TRBD2. The CDR3 runs to 19 residues. Germline loops: CDR1 SGHRS, CDR2 YFSETQ. V lost 0 bases, J lost 1 base, and 9 bases stayed unmatched. This chain's CDR3 is CASSLAGRLAGLSYNEQFF. The CDR3 coding sequence is TGCGCCAGCAGCTTGGCCGGGAGACTAGCGGGACTGTCCTACAATGAGCAGTTCTTC.

The rearrangement joins TRBV7-2 to TRBJ2-7; the D gene is possibly TRBD2 (7 bases). V was clipped by 3 bases and J by 7 bases, with 16 bases between them. Germline V gives CDR1 SGHTA, CDR2 FQGNSA. The CDR3 spans 14 residues. The CDR3 sequence: CASSFAGAPKEQYF. Here the CDR3 DNA reads TGTGCCAGCAGCTTTGCGGGGGCCCCCAAGGAGCAGTACTTC.

This rearrangement joins TRBV5-1 to TRBJ1-2; D call uncertain. The CDR3 covers 14 residues. The germline V gene encodes CDR1 SGHRS and CDR2 YFSETQ. Trimming removed 6 bases at V and 5 bases at J, with 17 bases between. CDR3 DNA: TGCGCCAGCACTAACACCAAGGCAGGTTATGGCTACACCTTC. Encoded protein: CASTNTKAGYGYTF.

The chain uses TRBV20-1 and TRBJ2-2, with 9 bases aligning to TRBD1. Germline V gene sequence: CDR1 DFQATT, CDR2 SNEGSKA (reference sequence). V shed 3 bases, J shed 3 bases, and the junction held 11 bases outside the gene matches. The CDR3 consists of 17 residues. Written as DNA, the CDR3 is TGCAGTGCTAGCCCCACTGACAGGGGGATTTACACCGGGGAGCTGTTTTTT. Amino acid sequence: CSASPTDRGIYTGELFF.

This sequence joins TRBV2 and TRBJ1-1, with 7 bases matching TRBD1. The CDR3 is made up of 18 amino acids. V trimming: 3 bases; J trimming: 1 base; junction bases outside the gene matches: 14. Looked up from germline, CDR1 is SNHLY and CDR2 is FYNNEI. The CDR3 DNA is TGTGCCAGCAGTGAGTGGGGGGTGAAACAGGGGACGAACACTGAAGCTTTCTTT. This codes for CASSEWGVKQGTNTEAFF.

J is TRBJ1-1 and V is TRBV6-9; D is ambiguous. Germline-derived CDR1 and CDR2 are MNHGY and SVAAGI. The CDR3 extends over 12 amino acids. The V end lost 6 bases, the J end lost 1 base, and 6 bases lay between the germline ends. The CDR3 sequence is CASSQQNTEAFF. As DNA, the CDR3 is TGTGCCAGCAGCCAGCAGAACACTGAAGCTTTCTTT.

This rearrangement joins TRBV5-1 to TRBJ2-5; D possibly uses TRBD1 or TRBD2 (5 bases each). V gave up 0 bases and J gave up 0 bases, with 12 bases separating them. CDR3 size: 16 residues. CDR1 and CDR2 from the germline V gene are SGHRS and YFSETQ. The CDR3 protein is CASSLVGTAYQETQYF. The CDR3, as DNA: TGCGCCAGCAGCTTGGTGGGGACGGCGTACCAAGAGACCCAGTACTTC. The whole variable domain, filled in from reference TRBV5-1 and TRBJ2-5, reads KAGVTQTPRYLIKTRGQQVTLSCSPISGHRSVSWYQQTPGQGLQFLFEYFSETQRNKGNFPGRFSGRQFSNSRSEMNVSTLELGDSALYLCASSLVGTAYQETQYFGPGTRLLVL.

There are a few counts of this clonotype. This chain connects TRBV7-9 to TRBJ2-1; 12 nucleotides align to TRBD2. The germline gives CDR1 SEHNR, CDR2 FQNEAQ (reference sequence). This CDR3 is 17 amino acids long. The J segment lost 5 bases and the V segment lost 3 bases, leaving 8 bases of the junction unmatched. As DNA, the CDR3 is TGTGCCAGCAGCTTTCACACTAGCGGGGGGTTGGACAATGAGCAGTTCTTC. This sequence encodes CASSFHTSGGLDNEQFF.

This clonotype showed up just a few times. The chain carries TRBV29-1 and TRBJ2-1; D is unresolved. V was clipped by 1 base and J by 8 bases, with 9 bases between them. The CDR3 contains 12 residues. Germline-derived CDR1 and CDR2 are SQVTM and ANQGSEA. CDR3 bases: TGCAGCGTTGAAGGCCTCCAGTATGAGCAGTTCTTC. It codes for CSVEGLQYEQFF.